One sample yielded the 25 T cell receptor beta chains listed below, sequenced in a study of blood T cells in healthy people across ages. Through a sample-barcoded 5' primer and a J-beta primer mix, a second PCR was run for 7 to 11 cycles. TCRdb reprocessed the 5' RACE reads with MiXCR, giving one entry per CDR3 protein. Of 1.8 million or so distinct CDR3 sequences listed, roughly two fifths are singletons. Sequenced material: blood. The receptors were sampled from a human donor in good health.

Turning to this clonotype: A read error may produce the germline difference seen at one junction end. The chain couples TRBV6-1 to TRBJ1-2; D gene uncertain. Germline-derived CDR1 and CDR2 are MNHNS and SASEGT. The CDR3 contains 14 residues. In DNA form, the CDR3 reads TGTGCTAGCAGTGAAGCGAAGGGATTCTATGGCTACACCTTC. This codes for CASSEAKGFYGYTF.

This clonotype was observed a handful of times. The chain is built from TRBV7-2 and TRBJ2-4; the D gene is possibly TRBD1 (6 bases). TRBJ2-7 explains the end of the DNA better; the J call may be wrong. Germline V gene lookup returns CDR1 SGHTA and CDR2 FQGNSA. The CDR3 has 14 residues. The CDR3: CAAPYQGTQYEQYF. CDR3 coding DNA: TGTGCAGCTCCCTATCAGGGGACACAATACGAGCAGTACTTC.

The rearrangement joins TRBV28 to TRBJ1-2; 9 nucleotides agree with TRBD1. V lost 3 bases, J lost 5 bases, and 7 bases stayed unmatched. In germline, CDR1 is MDHEN, CDR2 SYDVKM. There are 15 residues in the CDR3. CDR3 in amino acids: CASSFTGTGKYGYTF. For the CDR3, the DNA is TGTGCCAGCAGTTTTACCGGGACAGGGAAATATGGCTACACCTTC.

The V and J genes are TRBV19 and TRBJ2-5; tentative D call: TRBD1 (5 bases). The germline CDR1 and CDR2 sequences are LNHDA and SQIVND (reference sequence). The CDR3 spans 12 residues. The V gene lost 3 bases and the J gene lost 11 bases, with 13 bases spanning the gap. The CDR3 nucleotides are TGTGCCAGTAGTATGGTTCCAGGGCAGCAGTACTTC. Translation gives CASSMVPGQQYF. Filled out from reference TRBV19 and TRBJ2-5, the complete variable domain reads DGGITQSPKYLFRKEGQNVTLSCEQNLNHDAMYWYRQDPGQGLRLIYYSQIVNDFQKGDIAEGYSVSREKKESFPLTVTSAQKNPTAFYLCASSMVPGQQYFGPGTRLLVL.

This clonotype has more than one count but fewer than ten. This chain uses TRBV28 with TRBJ2-1; weak D call: TRBD1 (6 bases). The V gene lost 7 bases and the J gene lost 8 bases, with 24 bases spanning the gap. The V gene's germline CDR1 is MDHEN and CDR2 SYDVKM. The CDR3 covers 16 residues. The CDR3 coding sequence is TGTGCCAGCACCCTTGAGAAGGGGGACGTCCCCGATGAGCAGTTCTTC. Its translation: CASTLEKGDVPDEQFF.

The V call is TRBV7-3, the J call TRBJ1-1; the match to TRBD1 covers 8 bases. V dropped 5 bases and J dropped 6; count of bases not matched to a gene: 8. This CDR3 is 14 amino acids long. Germline-derived CDR1 and CDR2 are SGHTA and FQGTGA. CDR3 DNA: TGTGCCAGCAGCAAGGACAGGGTGTCCCCTGAAGCTTTCTTT. This codes for CASSKDRVSPEAFF.

V gene TRBV7-2 combines with J gene TRBJ2-5, with 7 bases identical to TRBD1. V shed 5 bases and J 4 bases; nucleotides not matched to a gene: 7. CDR1 and CDR2 from the germline V gene are SGHTA and FQGNSA. The length of the CDR3 is 14 residues. The CDR3 protein is CASSLRNRGETQYF. In nucleotides, the CDR3 is TGTGCCAGCAGCCTACGAAACAGGGGAGAGACCCAGTACTTC.

This chain links TRBV20-1 with TRBJ2-1, with TRBD1 identical over 9 bases. Germline-derived CDR1 and CDR2 are DFQATT and SNEGSKA (reference sequence). CDR3 length equals 13 residues. The CDR3 DNA reads TGCGGTGGCAGGACAGGGGCACTTGATGAGCAGTTCTTC. It is translated as CGGRTGALDEQFF.

The V gene is TRBV20-1, the J gene TRBJ2-7; unclear D gene. V lost 2 bases to trimming and J lost 1 base, with 3 bases between them. This CDR3 spans 11 amino acids. Looked up from germline, CDR1 is DFQATT and CDR2 is SNEGSKA (reference sequence). The chain's CDR3 is CSARHSYEQYF. For the CDR3, the DNA is TGCAGTGCTAGACATTCCTACGAGCAGTACTTC.

The chain uses TRBV20-1 and TRBJ1-1; D might be TRBD1 (6 bases). V lost 1 base and J lost 3, with 18 bases in between. Germline CDR1 and CDR2: DFQATT and SNEGSKA (reference sequence). This CDR3 contains 16 residues. As DNA, the CDR3 is TGCAGTGCTAGAGTGGGACTCAGGGGACGGGACACTGAAGCTTTCTTT. Encoded protein: CSARVGLRGRDTEAFF.

This clonotype was counted between two and nine times. This chain connects TRBV5-1 to TRBJ2-1, with TRBD2 as a possible D gene (5 bases). V was trimmed by 1 base and J by 8 bases, leaving 19 bases between them. Germline V gives CDR1 SGHRS, CDR2 YFSETQ. This CDR3 contains 16 residues. The DNA of the CDR3 is TGCGCCAGCAGCTTGCTCCCCCCCCCCGGGATAGATGAGCAGTTCTTC. This translates into CASSLLPPPGIDEQFF.

This chain joins TRBV29-1 and TRBJ1-1; D is possibly TRBD1 (6 bases). CDR1 and CDR2 (germline): SQVTM, ANQGSEA. CDR3 size: 11 residues. Trimming stripped 7 bases from V and 4 bases from J, with 10 bases between. CDR3 coding DNA: TGCAGCGCGTCCAGGGGCACTGAAGCTTTCTTT. Its translation is CSASRGTEAFF. Combining the CDR3 with reference TRBV29-1 and TRBJ1-1 gives the whole variable domain SAVISQKPSRDICQRGTSLTIQCQVDSQVTMMFWYRQQPGQSLTLIATANQGSEATYESGFVIDKFPISRPNLTFSTLTVSNMSPEDSSIYLCSASRGTEAFFGQGTRLTVV.

This rearrangement joins TRBV12-3 or TRBV12-4 to TRBJ2-3; D gene uncertain. Trimming removed 7 bases from V and 5 bases from J, with 13 bases in between. There are 13 residues in the CDR3. The CDR3 DNA is TGTGCCAGCAACACAATCGAGGTAGATACGCAGTATTTT. It translates to CASNTIEVDTQYF.

This clonotype came up a few times. V and J are TRBV7-7 and TRBJ2-7; possible D gene TRBD1, 6 bases. The CDR3 extends over 17 amino acids. Trimming took off 2 bases at V and 2 bases at J, with 19 bases between the two ends. Germline V gives CDR1 SSHAT, CDR2 FNYEAQ (reference sequence). The CDR3 sequence is CASSLSPTGQGTYEQYF. CDR3 sequence (DNA): TGTGCCAGCAGCTTAAGCCCCACAGGGCAGGGCACCTACGAGCAGTACTTC.

This chain uses TRBV4-2 with TRBJ2-7; D tentatively fits TRBD1 or TRBD2 (5 bases each). Germline CDR1 is LGHNA and CDR2 is YNFKEQ. Trimming stripped 1 base from V and 5 bases from J, with 15 bases between. This CDR3 is 15 amino acids long. The CDR3 is CASSQGGAVVDEQYF. The DNA for the CDR3 is TGTGCCAGCAGCCAAGGAGGGGCTGTTGTCGACGAGCAGTACTTC.

Ten or more counts support this clonotype. The chain carries TRBV29-1 and TRBJ2-1, with no clear D. The CDR3 runs 14 residues. Germline V lookup: CDR1 SQVTM, CDR2 ANQGSEA. The V end lost 3 bases, the J end lost 4 bases, and 13 bases lay between the germline ends. CDR3 loop: CSVDFETSYNEQFF. CDR3 nucleotides: TGCAGCGTTGACTTTGAGACCTCGTACAATGAGCAGTTCTTC.

This clonotype was counted a few times. The CDR3 reads CASSGQGGIQPQHF. CDR3 coding DNA: TGTGCCAGCAGTGGACAGGGTGGAATTCAGCCCCAGCATTTT. The chain has TRBV7-8 and TRBJ1-5; 8 nucleotides match TRBD1. The V gene's germline CDR1 is SGHVS and CDR2 FQNEAQ. The CDR3 extends over 14 amino acids. Unmatched junction bases numbered 7, after V lost 6 bases and J lost 6 bases.

This chain joins TRBV12-3 or TRBV12-4 and TRBJ2-1; D is unresolved. V shed 7 bases and J shed 7 bases, with 8 bases lying between them. The CDR3 loop spans 11 amino acids. CDR3 in DNA: TGTGCCAGCATCCGCGTTAATGAGCAGTTCTTC. Its translation is CASIRVNEQFF.

The genes are TRBV5-1 and TRBJ2-3, with 9 bases that match TRBD2. V gave up 0 bases and J gave up 6 bases; unmatched junction bases: 8. Per the germline V gene, CDR1 is SGHRS and CDR2 is YFSETQ. There are 16 residues in the CDR3. This chain's CDR3 is CASSLEAGGLSDTQYF. The CDR3 region has the DNA TGCGCCAGCAGCTTGGAAGCGGGGGGTTTATCGGATACGCAGTATTTT.

This clonotype turned up a few times. The CDR3 DNA is TGTGCCAGCAGCCAAGCACAGATTAACACTGAAGCTTTCTTT. It is translated as CASSQAQINTEAFF. The chain joins TRBV3-1 to TRBJ1-1; no clear D. Between the trimmed V and J ends, which lost 1 base and 2 bases, there was a span of 8 bases. The CDR3 runs to 14 residues. Germline-derived CDR1 and CDR2 are LGHDT and YNNKEL (reference sequence).

The J gene is TRBJ2-1, the V gene TRBV11-2; 9 positions match TRBD2. Germline CDR1 reads SGHAT; CDR2 reads FQNNGV. Germline trimming cut 5 bases from V and 6 bases from J; bases unmatched to any gene: 17. The CDR3 has 18 residues. CDR3 amino acids: CASSRLAGLPIDFNEQFF. Here the CDR3 DNA reads TGTGCCAGCAGCCGGCTAGCGGGGCTGCCTATAGACTTCAATGAGCAGTTCTTC.

The chain is built from TRBV19 and TRBJ2-7; D ambiguous. This CDR3 has 14 residues. Trimming took off 3 bases at V and 1 base at J, with 10 bases between the two ends. Germline V gene data show CDR1 as LNHDA and CDR2 as SQIVND (reference sequence). The CDR3 nucleotides are TGTGCCAGTAGTATCGGCACCCTTTCCTACGAGCAGTACTTC. Its translation: CASSIGTLSYEQYF.

For this clonotype: This sequence may be a read error, since a much larger clone differs from it by one base. The rearrangement links TRBV6-1 to TRBJ1-4; 7 bases match TRBD1. The V gene end was trimmed by 4 bases and the J gene end by 7 bases; junction bases not matched to a gene: 12. Looked up from germline, CDR1 is MNHNS and CDR2 is SASEGT. This CDR3 contains 16 residues. The CDR3 is CASSGGIQGSVEKLFF. CDR3 in DNA: TGTGCCAGCAGTGGAGGGATACAGGGGTCCGTTGAAAAACTGTTTTTT.

This chain uses TRBV6-5 with TRBJ1-2; D unclear. The CDR3 extends over 15 amino acids. In germline, CDR1 is MNHEY, CDR2 SVGAGI. V gave up 4 bases and J gave up 2 bases, with 14 bases separating them. DNA of the CDR3: TGTGCCAGCAGTTCCCCGGGCTACTCCAACTATGGCTACACCTTC. It specifies CASSSPGYSNYGYTF.

This clonotype has a handful of counts. The J gene is TRBJ2-1, the V gene TRBV20-1, with a tentative D call TRBD1 (5 bases). This CDR3 has 17 amino acids. Trimming left V 0 bases short and J 5 bases short, with 20 bases between. Per the germline V gene, CDR1 is DFQATT and CDR2 is SNEGSKA (reference sequence). CDR3 in DNA: TGCAGTGCTAGAGACTTTGGCAGGGTCCTAGGAGACAATGAGCAGTTCTTC. Its protein product is CSARDFGRVLGDNEQFF.